These 27 T cell receptor beta chains share one sample of origin, sequenced in a study of CD8 T cells in Susac syndrome. The authors reverse transcribed roughly 0.5 to 1 ug RNA with random hexamers. TCRdb fed the immunoSEQ multiplex PCR reads into MiXCR, producing one record per CDR3 protein. The table includes 100,000 to 110,000 distinct CDR3 sequences, around 95% detected once. The sample comprised CD8+ T cells from PBMCs. These receptor sequences come from a human donor with Susac syndrome.

This rearrangement joins TRBV24-1 to TRBJ2-1; 7 positions match TRBD2. J gave up 5 bases and V 4 bases, and 4 bases lay outside the gene matches. The CDR3 loop spans 14 amino acids. Germline assignment: CDR1 KGHDR and CDR2 SFDVKD. The CDR3 nucleotides are TGTGCCACCAGTGACCCGGGAGGCCACAATGAGCAGTTCTTC. It yields the protein CATSDPGGHNEQFF.

This clonotype was seen once. Compared with germline, one end of the junction differs, possibly owing to a read error. The chain employs TRBV7-9 and TRBJ1-4, with D tentatively TRBD1 (6 bases). The CDR3 runs to 16 residues. CDR1 and CDR2 from the germline V gene are SEHNR and FQNEAQ (reference sequence). CDR3 residues: CASSPRGGTLNDKLFF. The DNA for the CDR3 is TGTGCCAGCAGCCCCCGCGGAGGGACACTTAATGACAAACTGTTTTTT.

This chain uses TRBV21-1 with TRBJ2-2; no check of the table's D call, TRBD2, against the DNA was made. TRBV21-1 counts as a pseudogene. The CDR3 covers 14 residues. CDR3 DNA sequence: TGTGCCACCCCGGAGGGGACCCAGGGCGGGGAGCTGTTTTTT. It codes for CATPEGTQGGELFF.

Comment on this clonotype: At one end the junction does not follow the germline gene, possibly because of a read error. The chain employs TRBV6-1 and TRBJ1-1, with D maybe TRBD1 (5 bases). CDR3 size: 13 residues. Germline assignment: CDR1 MNHNS and CDR2 SASEGT. CDR3 in DNA: TGTGCCAGCAGTGAAGGTGGGGCCCCTGATGCTTTCTTT. Its protein is CASSEGGAPDAFF.

The J gene is TRBJ2-5, the V gene TRBV9; tentatively, D is TRBD1 (5 bases). The ends were cut back, 0 bases at V and 4 bases at J, with 13 bases in the middle. CDR1 is SGDLS and CDR2 is YYNGEE in the germline V gene. The CDR3 covers 15 residues. This CDR3 is CASSVGGQGRETQYF. CDR3 bases: TGTGCCAGCAGCGTAGGGGGCCAAGGGCGAGAGACCCAGTACTTC.

The V and J genes are TRBV6-6 and TRBJ2-1; D may be TRBD1 (6 bases). Germline V gene sequence: CDR1 MNHNY, CDR2 SVGAGI (reference sequence). The CDR3 sequence is 14 residues long. Trimming removed 6 bases from V and 2 bases from J, with 11 bases in between. The CDR3 nucleotides are TGTGCCAGCAGCGTCAGGGGAGCCTACAATGAGCAGTTCTTC. It is translated as CASSVRGAYNEQFF.

The V gene is TRBV5-8, the J gene TRBJ1-5, with 7 bases identical to TRBD1. Germline-derived CDR1 and CDR2 are SGHTS and YDEGEE. V gave up 3 bases and J gave up 8 bases; unmatched junction bases: 11. The CDR3 spans 15 residues. CDR3 nucleotides: TGTGCCAGCAGCTCGGATCAGGGGGAATGGGAGCCCCAGCATTTT. Protein product: CASSSDQGEWEPQHF.

The gene calls are TRBV5-1 and TRBJ2-1; D is unclear. V was trimmed by 2 bases and J by 6 bases, leaving 9 bases between them. This CDR3 spans 13 amino acids. Germline CDR1 reads SGHRS; CDR2 reads YFSETQ. The chain's CDR3 is CASSFWGFNEQFF. As DNA, the CDR3 is TGCGCCAGCAGCTTCTGGGGTTTCAATGAGCAGTTCTTC.

The chain couples TRBV12-3 or TRBV12-4 to TRBJ2-6, with D unclear. This CDR3 comprises 17 residues. Trimming shortened V by 3 bases and J by 0 bases, and 12 bases separated the two germline ends. CDR3 nucleotide sequence: TGTGCCAGCAGTTTCACGCTCTCATACTCTGGGGCCAACGTCCTGACTTTC. This gives the protein CASSFTLSYSGANVLTF.

The V and J genes are TRBV14 and TRBJ1-4; D uncertain. This CDR3 region has 13 residues. V shed 6 bases and J shed 5 bases, with 10 bases lying between them. Per the germline V gene, CDR1 is SGHDN and CDR2 is FVKESK. CDR3 region: CASSRSFNEKLFF. The CDR3, as DNA: TGTGCCAGCAGTAGGTCATTCAATGAAAAACTGTTTTTT.

The chain carries TRBV9 and TRBJ2-3; D unresolved. The germline gives CDR1 SGDLS, CDR2 YYNGEE. V was clipped by 0 bases and J by 0 bases, with 11 bases between them. CDR3 length: 16 amino acids. The CDR3 nucleotides read TGTGCCAGCAGCGTAGCTCCAGCGTCTAGCACAGATACGCAGTATTTT. Translated: CASSVAPASSTDTQYF.

J is TRBJ2-5 and V is TRBV15, with D perhaps matching TRBD1 (6 bases). From germline, CDR1 is LNHNV and CDR2 YYDKDF (reference sequence). Trimming cost V 3 bases and J 1 base, with 6 bases left between them. This CDR3 has 13 residues. CDR3 coding DNA: TGTGCCACCAGCAGGACAGGCCAAGAGACCCAGTACTTC. This codes for CATSRTGQETQYF. The whole variable domain, filled in from reference TRBV15 and TRBJ2-5, reads DAMVIQNPRYQVTQFGKPVTLSCSQTLNHNVMYWYQQKSSQAPKLLFHYYDKDFNNEADTPDNFQSRRPNTSFCFLDIRSPGLGDTAMYLCATSRTGQETQYFGPGTRLLVL.

The chain links TRBV6-6 to TRBJ1-5, with D uncertain. Trimming pared 2 bases from V and 4 bases from J, leaving 6 bases between. This CDR3 contains 13 residues. Germline V gene data show CDR1 as MNHNY and CDR2 as SVGAGI (reference sequence). The CDR3 is CASSYDENQPQHF. The DNA for the CDR3 is TGTGCCAGCAGTTACGATGAGAATCAGCCCCAGCATTTT.

J is TRBJ1-6 and V is TRBV4-1, with TRBD1 as a possible D gene (6 bases). Trimming stripped 0 bases from V and 4 bases from J, with 10 bases between. The CDR3 consists of 16 residues. Germline V gene lookup returns CDR1 MGHRA and CDR2 YSYEKL. The CDR3 nucleotides read TGCGCCAGCAGCCAAGAGATCCAGGGGTATAATTCACCCCTCCACTTT. The encoded protein is CASSQEIQGYNSPLHF.

The rearrangement joins TRBV11-2 to TRBJ2-2; 7 nucleotides align to TRBD1. The CDR3 contains 15 residues. Per germline, CDR1 SGHAT and CDR2 FQNNGV. The V and J ends lost 1 base and 7 bases, in that order; junction bases with no gene match: 6. CDR3 in amino acids: CASSLGRGSDGELFF. The DNA for the CDR3 is TGTGCCAGCAGCTTAGGCAGGGGGTCAGACGGGGAGCTGTTTTTT.

The chain has TRBV12-3 or TRBV12-4 and TRBJ2-7; maybe TRBD1 (7 bases). V was cut by 4 bases and J by 2 bases, with 15 bases left in between. The CDR3 has 15 residues. The CDR3 is CASSSAGQLAYEQYF. CDR3 sequence (DNA): TGTGCCAGCAGTTCCGCGGGACAGTTAGCCTACGAGCAGTACTTC.

The V call is TRBV7-8, the J call TRBJ2-1, with 9 bases lining up with TRBD1. This CDR3 has 17 residues. Germline V gene lookup returns CDR1 SGHVS and CDR2 FQNEAQ. Trimming cost V 1 base and J 5 bases; bases outside gene matches: 9. The CDR3 region has the DNA TGTGCCAGCAGCTTAGTAGAGGGGACAGGGTGGAACAATGAGCAGTTCTTC. Its protein is CASSLVEGTGWNNEQFF.

The gene calls are TRBV29-1 and TRBJ1-5; no clear D gene. The V end was cut by 4 bases, the J end by 3 bases, with 10 bases between. This CDR3 has 13 residues. CDR1 and CDR2 (germline): SQVTM, ANQGSEA. The CDR3 sequence: CSVVENTNQPQHF. CDR3 bases: TGCAGCGTTGTTGAGAATACCAATCAGCCCCAGCATTTT.

The CDR3 protein is CASSWGHQETQYF. CDR3 in DNA: TGTGCCAGCAGCTGGGGGCACCAAGAGACCCAGTACTTC. This chain connects TRBV5-4 to TRBJ2-5; perhaps TRBD1 as D (6 bases). The V end lost 3 bases, the J end lost 0 bases, and 6 bases lay between the germline ends. Germline loops: CDR1 SGHNT, CDR2 YYREEE (reference sequence). This CDR3 is built from 13 residues. Drawing the rest from reference TRBV5-4 and TRBJ2-5, the complete variable domain is ETGVTQSPTHLIKTRGQQVTLRCSSQSGHNTVSWYQQALGQGPQFIFQYYREEENGRGNFPPRFSGLQFPNYSSELNVNALELDDSALYLCASSWGHQETQYFGPGTRLLVL.

The chain uses TRBV3-1 and TRBJ2-1; D is undetermined. V was clipped by 0 bases and J by 9 bases, with 3 bases between them. The V gene's germline CDR1 is LGHDT and CDR2 YNNKEL (reference sequence). CDR3 length: 11 residues. CDR3 DNA: TGTGCCAGCAGCCAAGAGGCTGAGCAGTTCTTC. This gives the protein CASSQEAEQFF.

The V call is TRBV14, the J call TRBJ1-1; no definite D call. V gave up 1 base and J gave up 0 bases, with 6 bases separating them. The CDR3 runs to 14 residues. The germline V gene has CDR1 SGHDN and CDR2 FVKESK. The CDR3 bases are TGTGCCAGCAGCCAAGTAGGGATGAACACTGAAGCTTTCTTT. This codes for CASSQVGMNTEAFF.

This clonotype was picked up one time. The chain couples TRBV6-5 to TRBJ2-7; 9 bases fit TRBD1. V trimming: 2 bases; J trimming: 6 bases; junction bases outside the gene matches: 8. Germline CDR1 is MNHEY and CDR2 is SVGAGI. This CDR3 region has 15 residues. CDR3 residues: CASSYQGQGVGEQYF. CDR3 DNA sequence: TGTGCCAGCAGTTACCAGGGACAGGGAGTGGGCGAGCAGTACTTC.

V is TRBV9 and J is TRBJ2-5; TRBD1 might be the D (5 bases). There are 15 residues in the CDR3. The germline V and J ends were trimmed by 3 bases and 2 bases, with 14 bases remaining between them. Per the germline V gene, CDR1 is SGDLS and CDR2 is YYNGEE. The CDR3, as DNA: TGTGCCAGCAGCGGCCACGACAGAACACAAGAGACCCAGTACTTC. This translates into CASSGHDRTQETQYF.

V gene TRBV20-1 combines with J gene TRBJ1-1; D call uncertain. From germline, CDR1 is DFQATT and CDR2 SNEGSKA (reference sequence). The V end lost 5 bases, the J end lost 1 base, and 11 bases lay between the germline ends. This CDR3 is 13 amino acids long. This CDR3 is CSAGPWGNTEAFF. The CDR3 nucleotides read TGCAGTGCTGGCCCATGGGGGAACACTGAAGCTTTCTTT.

The chain combines TRBV20-1 with TRBJ1-3; TRBD1 matches 7 bases. CDR3 length: 16 amino acids. The germline CDR1 and CDR2 sequences are DFQATT and SNEGSKA (reference sequence). Trimming at V came to 1 base and at J to 0 bases, leaving 6 bases not matched to a gene. The CDR3 loop reads CSARAPTGHSGNTIYF. The CDR3 DNA follows: TGCAGTGCTAGAGCCCCGACAGGGCACTCTGGAAACACCATATATTTT.

The sample holds one count of this clonotype. This CDR3 reads CASRTSGVNEQFF. In DNA form, the CDR3 reads TGTGCCAGTAGGACTAGCGGGGTGAATGAGCAGTTCTTC. V usage is TRBV6-1 and J usage is TRBJ2-1; 12 bases align to TRBD2. The CDR3 covers 13 residues. With V trimmed by 9 bases and J by 7 bases, 4 bases remained unmatched. In germline, CDR1 is MNHNS, CDR2 SASEGT.

The V call is TRBV20-1, the J call TRBJ1-1, with 9 bases lining up with TRBD1. The CDR3 spans 15 residues. After removal of 4 bases from V and 1 base from J, the junction contained 7 bases not matched to a gene. The V gene's germline CDR1 is DFQATT and CDR2 SNEGSKA (reference sequence). The CDR3 DNA reads as TGCAGTGCTAAAAAGTCGGACAGGGGGAACACTGAAGCTTTCTTT. The encoded protein is CSAKKSDRGNTEAFF.